This T cell receptor (beta chain) emerged from a study of T-cell reconstitution after alpha-beta-depleted transplantation in children. Regarding this clonotype: Its specificity is unknown.

Study-wide results and caveats: Some patients owed their high day-60 TCRbeta diversity to surviving recipient T cells and thymic progenitors. Several hundred graft clones that had expanded were reportedly the source of alpha-beta T cells about two months after transplant.

Unique molecular identifiers were used to barcode this TCRbeta library. TCRdb called the PCR reads again in MiXCR, with one record for every CDR3 protein. This sample has hundreds of thousands of distinct CDR3 sequences, with around 12% found just once. The CDR3 is made up of 16 amino acids. Germline V gene lookup returns CDR1 MGHRA and CDR2 YSYEKL. The V and J ends lost 4 bases and 3 bases respectively, with 19 bases between them. Here the sequenced sample was PBMCs, taken before TCRalphabeta/CD19-depleted stem cell transplant. V is TRBV4-1 and J is TRBJ2-7, with D tentatively TRBD1 (6 bases). The clonotype comes from a girl under 10 years old with congenital amegakaryocytic thrombocytopenia, due to receive a stem cell transplant. DNA for the CDR3: TGCGCCAGCAGCCCAGATGCAGGGGAATCCCGCTACGAGCAGTACTTC. This codes for CASSPDAGESRYEQYF.